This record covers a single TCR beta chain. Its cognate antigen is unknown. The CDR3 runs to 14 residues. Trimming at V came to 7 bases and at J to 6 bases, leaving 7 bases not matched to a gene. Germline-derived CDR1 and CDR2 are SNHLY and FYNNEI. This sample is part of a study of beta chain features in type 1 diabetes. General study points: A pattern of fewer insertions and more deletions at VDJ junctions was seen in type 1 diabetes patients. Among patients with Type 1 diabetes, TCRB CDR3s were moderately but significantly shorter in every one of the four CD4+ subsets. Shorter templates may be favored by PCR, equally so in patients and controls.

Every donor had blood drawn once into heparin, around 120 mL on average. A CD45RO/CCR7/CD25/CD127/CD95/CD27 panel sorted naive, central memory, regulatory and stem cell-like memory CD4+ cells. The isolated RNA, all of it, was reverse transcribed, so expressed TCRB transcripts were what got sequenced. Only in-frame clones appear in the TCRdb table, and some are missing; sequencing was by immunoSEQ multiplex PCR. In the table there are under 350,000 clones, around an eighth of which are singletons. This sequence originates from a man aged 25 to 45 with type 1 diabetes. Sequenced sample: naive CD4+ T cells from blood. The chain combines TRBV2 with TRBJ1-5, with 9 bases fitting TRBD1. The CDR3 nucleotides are TGTGCCAGCACCCGGACAGGGGAAGGTCAGCCCCAGCATTTT. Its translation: CASTRTGEGQPQHF.